This TCR beta chain was captured by sequencing in a study of T cell responses to AZD1222 COVID-19 vaccine. Study-level points and caveats: The study identified only five or six AZD1222 recipients as seropositive at baseline. The study sampled repertoires only after the peak T cell response. Donors were chiefly white British, with a greater number of females, and clonal diversity was perhaps underestimated.

Method: immunoSEQ multiplex PCR; TCRdb's copy keeps in-frame clones and lacks some. The table lists 120,000 to 150,000 clones, about 91% of them singletons, with about 10% in the top ten. V was shortened by 6 bases and J by 6 bases, with 8 bases between the two germline ends. The CDR3 has 12 amino acids. About this clone itself: Its matching antigen is unknown.

The origin of this receptor is an adult who received the AZD1222 COVID-19 vaccine. The V and J genes are TRBV12-3 or TRBV12-4 and TRBJ2-2, with D unclear. Here the sequenced sample was peripheral blood, taken 28 days after the second AZD1222 dose. CDR3 sequence: CASSSRPGELFF. CDR3 DNA: TGTGCCAGCAGCTCACGGCCCGGGGAGCTGTTTTTT.